This T cell receptor beta chain was captured by sequencing in a study of blood T cells in healthy people across ages. The overall study: Capture by template switching was about one barcoded beta molecule per two T cells.

The CDR3 totals 14 residues. Per the germline V gene, CDR1 is DFQATT and CDR2 is SNEGSKA (reference sequence). With regard to this clonotype: At one of its ends the junction is not consistent with the germline gene, which may arise from a read error.

A sample-barcoded 5' primer and a J-beta primer mix were used in a second PCR of about 6 to 11 cycles. Each CDR3 protein is one row after TCRdb ran MiXCR on the 5' RACE reads. Of some 850,000 distinct CDR3 sequences in the sample, roughly 24% were seen once. This same sample was also taken into another study, of T cells of mothers and their children. In that study: Donation came from three healthy Caucasian mothers together with their six children.

Sequencing was done on a sample of blood. The TCR sequence derives from a boy younger than 18 in good health. The chain links TRBV20-1 to TRBJ2-5, with TRBD1 matching 10 bases. The J call may not be correct, given that the DNA end is closer to TRBJ2-1. DNA of the CDR3: TGCAGTACTAGAGAACCGGGACAGGGGTATGAGCAGTTCTTC. Translating gives CSTREPGQGYEQFF.